What follows describes a single T cell receptor (beta chain). Its target is not known. Profiled with immunoSEQ multiplex PCR; TCRdb holds only in-frame clones, not every one. The sample holds 350,000 to 450,000 clones, roughly 94% seen once. V was clipped by 6 bases and J by 2 bases, with 6 bases between them. This CDR3 spans 11 amino acids. Germline-derived CDR1 and CDR2 are SGDLS and YYNGEE. This entry comes from a study of Ad26.COV2.S vaccination and SARS-CoV-2 variants. The study's findings and limits: Responses of spike-specific T cells (both CD8+ and CD4+) reportedly showed substantial breadth after vaccination.

This TCR derives from a human donor who had recovered from COVID-19. Sequencing used peripheral blood, obtained after recovery from COVID-19. The chain is built from TRBV9 and TRBJ2-7; no definite D call. CDR3 DNA sequence: TGTGCCAGCAACGAAACCTACGAGCAGTACTTC. This codes for CASNETYEQYF.